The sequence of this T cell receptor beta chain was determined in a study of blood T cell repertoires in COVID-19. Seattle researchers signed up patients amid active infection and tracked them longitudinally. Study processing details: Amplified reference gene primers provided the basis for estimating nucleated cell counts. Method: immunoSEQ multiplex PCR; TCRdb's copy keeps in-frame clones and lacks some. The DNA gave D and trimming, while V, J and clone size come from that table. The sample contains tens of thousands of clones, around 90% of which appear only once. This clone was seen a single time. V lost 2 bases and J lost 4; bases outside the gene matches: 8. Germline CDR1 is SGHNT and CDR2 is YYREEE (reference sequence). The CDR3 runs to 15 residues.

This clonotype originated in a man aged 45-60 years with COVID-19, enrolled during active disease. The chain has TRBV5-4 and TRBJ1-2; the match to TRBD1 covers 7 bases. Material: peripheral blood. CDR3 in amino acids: CASSLRDSRTYGYTF. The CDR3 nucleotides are TGTGCCAGCAGCTTAAGGGACAGCCGAACCTATGGCTACACCTTC.